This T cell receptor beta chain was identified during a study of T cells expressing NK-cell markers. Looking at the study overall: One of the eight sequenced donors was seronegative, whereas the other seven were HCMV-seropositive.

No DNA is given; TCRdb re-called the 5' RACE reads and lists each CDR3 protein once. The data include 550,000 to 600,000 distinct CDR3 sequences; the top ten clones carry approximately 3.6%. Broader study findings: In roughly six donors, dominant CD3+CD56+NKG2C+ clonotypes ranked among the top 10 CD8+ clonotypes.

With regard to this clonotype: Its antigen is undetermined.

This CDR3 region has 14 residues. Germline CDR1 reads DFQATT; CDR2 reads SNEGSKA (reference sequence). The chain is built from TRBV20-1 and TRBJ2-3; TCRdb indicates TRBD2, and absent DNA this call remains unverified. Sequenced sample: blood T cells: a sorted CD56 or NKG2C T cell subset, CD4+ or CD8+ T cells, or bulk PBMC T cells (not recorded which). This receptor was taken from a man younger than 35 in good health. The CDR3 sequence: CSVAGGTSTDTQYF.